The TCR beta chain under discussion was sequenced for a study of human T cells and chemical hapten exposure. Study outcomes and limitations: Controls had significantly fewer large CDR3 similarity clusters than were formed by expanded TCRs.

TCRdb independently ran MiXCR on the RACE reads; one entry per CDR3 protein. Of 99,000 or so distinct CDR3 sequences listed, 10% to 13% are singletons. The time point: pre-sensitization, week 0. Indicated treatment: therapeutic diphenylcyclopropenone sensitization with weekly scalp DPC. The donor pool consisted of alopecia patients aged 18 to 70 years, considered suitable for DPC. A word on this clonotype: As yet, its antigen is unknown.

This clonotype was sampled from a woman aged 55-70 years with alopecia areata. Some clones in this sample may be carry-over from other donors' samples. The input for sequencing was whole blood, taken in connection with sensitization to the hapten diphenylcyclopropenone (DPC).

The DNA of the CDR3 is TGTGCCAGCAGCTCCGAGGATTCGAGGCGGCCTTACGAGCAGTACTTC. It encodes CASSSEDSRRPYEQYF. The V gene is TRBV7-9, the J gene TRBJ2-7; D is uncertain. The CDR3 sequence is 16 residues long. The ends were cut back, 4 bases at V and 4 bases at J, with 20 bases in the middle. Germline CDR1 and CDR2: SEHNR and FQNEAQ (reference sequence).